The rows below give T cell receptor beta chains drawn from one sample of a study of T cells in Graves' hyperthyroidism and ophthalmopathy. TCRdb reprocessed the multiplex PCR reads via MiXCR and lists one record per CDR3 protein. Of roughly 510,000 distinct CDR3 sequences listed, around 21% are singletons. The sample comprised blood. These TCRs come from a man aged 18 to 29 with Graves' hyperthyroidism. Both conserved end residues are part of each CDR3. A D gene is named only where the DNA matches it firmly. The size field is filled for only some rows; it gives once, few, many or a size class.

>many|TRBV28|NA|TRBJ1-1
CASSIVVPGDASF
TGTGCCAGCAGCATCGTCGTTCCCGGGGACGCCTCCTTT
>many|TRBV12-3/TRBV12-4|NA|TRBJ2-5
CASSFRAGETQYF
TGTGCCAGCAGTTTCAGGGCAGGAGAGACCCAGTACTTC
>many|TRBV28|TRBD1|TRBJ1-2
CASRSTGGGLLGYTF
TGTGCCAGCAGATCCACAGGGGGCGGTCTTCTTGGCTACACCTTC
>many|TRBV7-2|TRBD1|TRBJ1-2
CASSSGQGEYYGYTF
TGTGCCAGCAGCTCCGGACAGGGAGAGTACTATGGCTACACCTTC
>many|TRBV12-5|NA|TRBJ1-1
CASGLGYGRGENTEAFF
TGTGCTAGTGGTTTGGGATACGGGAGGGGGGAGAACACTGAAGCTTTCTTT
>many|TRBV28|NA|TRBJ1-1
CASAGPRTEAFF
TGTGCCAGCGCCGGCCCGAGGACTGAAGCTTTCTTT
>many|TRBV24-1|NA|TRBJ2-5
CATSDSLRAHRYF
TGTGCCACCAGTGATTCCCTCCGGGCCCACCGGTACTTC
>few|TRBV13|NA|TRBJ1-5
CASSLGPLQPQHF
TGTGCCAGCAGCTTAGGCCCCCTTCAGCCCCAGCATTTT
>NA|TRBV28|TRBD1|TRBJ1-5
CASSWAYTDRDSNQPQHF
TGTGCCAGCAGTTGGGCCTATACGGACAGGGATAGCAATCAGCCCCAGCATTTT
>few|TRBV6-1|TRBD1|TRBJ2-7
CASSQRSGTGVNEQYF
TGTGCCAGCAGCCAAAGATCCGGGACAGGGGTCAACGAGCAGTACTTC
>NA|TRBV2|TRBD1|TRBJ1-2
CARTVGQDGYTF
TGTGCCAGGACGGTGGGACAGGATGGCTACACCTTC
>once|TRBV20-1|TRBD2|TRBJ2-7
CSAGRELAGDGEQYF
TGCAGTGCTGGCAGGGAACTAGCGGGAGATGGCGAGCAGTACTTC
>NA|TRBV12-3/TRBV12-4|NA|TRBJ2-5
CASSLMLSKETQYF
TGTGCCAGCAGTTTAATGTTAAGCAAGGAGACCCAGTACTTC
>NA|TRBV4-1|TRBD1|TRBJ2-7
CASSQGGTGHLYEQYF
TGCGCCAGCAGCCAAGGGGGGACAGGGCACTTATACGAGCAGTACTTC
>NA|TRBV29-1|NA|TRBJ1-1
CSVALRVNTEAFF
TGCAGCGTTGCGCTGCGGGTGAACACTGAAGCTTTCTTT
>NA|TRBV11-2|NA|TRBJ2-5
CASSFQLTGADETQYF
TGTGCCAGCAGCTTTCAATTGACGGGGGCCGATGAGACCCAGTACTTC
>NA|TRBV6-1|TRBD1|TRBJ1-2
CASSARQGTVGYTF
TGTGCCAGCAGTGCCAGACAGGGGACAGTGGGCTACACCTTC
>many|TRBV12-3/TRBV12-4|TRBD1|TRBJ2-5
CASRRTGGRETQYF
TGTGCCAGCAGACGCACAGGGGGTCGAGAGACCCAGTACTTC
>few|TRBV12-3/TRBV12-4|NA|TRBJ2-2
CASQWGHGGTGELFF
TGTGCCAGCCAGTGGGGACACGGAGGCACCGGGGAGCTGTTTTTT
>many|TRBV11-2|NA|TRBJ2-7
CASSLSVFTYEQYF
TGTGCCAGCAGCTTATCTGTATTCACCTACGAGCAGTACTTC
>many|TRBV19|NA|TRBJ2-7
CASSQSTSSDEQYF
TGTGCCAGTAGCCAGTCGACATCTTCCGACGAGCAGTACTTC
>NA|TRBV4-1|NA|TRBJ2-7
CASSLSADPTYEQYF
TGCGCCAGCAGCCTCAGTGCAGACCCTACTTACGAGCAGTACTTC
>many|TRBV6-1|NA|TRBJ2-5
CASSGTSSQETQYF
TGTGCCAGCAGTGGGACCAGCTCCCAAGAGACCCAGTACTTC
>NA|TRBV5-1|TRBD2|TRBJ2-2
CASSAAALAGGAGELFF
TGCGCCAGCAGCGCAGCCGCCCTAGCGGGAGGAGCCGGGGAGCTGTTTTTT
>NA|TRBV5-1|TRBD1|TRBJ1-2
CASSLETGDYGYTF
TGCGCCAGCAGCTTAGAAACAGGGGACTATGGCTACACCTTC
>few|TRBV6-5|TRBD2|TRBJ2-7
CASSYGGRRYEQYF
TGTGCCAGCAGTTACGGCGGGAGGCGGTACGAGCAGTACTTC
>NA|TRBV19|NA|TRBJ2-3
CASRASGDTQYF
TGTGCCAGTAGGGCGAGCGGGGATACGCAGTATTTT
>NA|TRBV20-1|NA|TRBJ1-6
CSASEANSPLHF
TGCAGTGCTAGTGAGGCCAATTCACCCCTCCACTTT
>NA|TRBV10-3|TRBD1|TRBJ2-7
CATSGDRGYEQYF
TGTGCCACCTCGGGGGACAGGGGATACGAGCAGTACTTC
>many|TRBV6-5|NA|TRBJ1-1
CASSYSGIQATEAFF
TGTGCCAGCAGTTACTCCGGGATTCAGGCCACTGAAGCTTTCTTT
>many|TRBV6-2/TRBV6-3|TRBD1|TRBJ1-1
CASSSPVIQGGKNTEAFF
TGTGCCAGCAGTTCCCCGGTTATCCAGGGGGGGAAGAACACTGAAGCTTTCTTT
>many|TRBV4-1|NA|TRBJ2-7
CASSQDPLLGNEQYF
TGCGCCAGCAGCCAAGACCCCCTACTAGGAAACGAGCAGTACTTC
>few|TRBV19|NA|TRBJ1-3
CASSLSTVTGNTIYF
TGTGCCAGTAGTTTATCGACAGTGACTGGAAACACCATATATTTT
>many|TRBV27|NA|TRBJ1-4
CASSSGTPMEKLFF
TGTGCCAGCAGTTCCGGGACGCCCATGGAAAAACTGTTTTTT
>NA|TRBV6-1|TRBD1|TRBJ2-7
CASSRKGQGYEQYF
TGTGCCAGCAGTCGAAAGGGACAGGGCTACGAGCAGTACTTC
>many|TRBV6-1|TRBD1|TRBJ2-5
CASSGLDRAFQETQYF
TGTGCCAGCAGCGGCCTGGACAGGGCTTTCCAAGAGACCCAGTACTTC
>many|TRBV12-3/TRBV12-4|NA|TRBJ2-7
CASSQDLYEQYF
TGTGCCAGCAGTCAGGATCTCTACGAGCAGTACTTC
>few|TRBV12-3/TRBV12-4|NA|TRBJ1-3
CASTAPLGGPGNTIYF
TGTGCCAGCACCGCCCCCCTCGGGGGGCCGGGAAACACCATATATTTT
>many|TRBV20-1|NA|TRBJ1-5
CSASPLGQGEGQPQHF
TGCAGTGCTAGCCCCCTGGGACAAGGGGAAGGTCAGCCCCAGCATTTT
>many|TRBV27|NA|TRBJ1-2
CASSLKQRDYGYTF
TGTGCCAGCAGTTTGAAACAGAGAGACTATGGCTACACCTTC
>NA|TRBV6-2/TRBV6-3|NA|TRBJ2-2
CASSYGTWTGELFF
TGTGCCAGCAGTTACGGGACTTGGACCGGGGAGCTGTTTTTT
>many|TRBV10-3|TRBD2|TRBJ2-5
CAISPSTSGGPQETQYF
TGTGCCATCAGCCCCTCGACTAGCGGGGGGCCGCAAGAGACCCAGTACTTC
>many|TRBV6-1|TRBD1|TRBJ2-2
CASSPRRTGGTGELFF
TGTGCCAGCAGTCCAAGAAGGACAGGGGGCACCGGGGAGCTGTTTTTT
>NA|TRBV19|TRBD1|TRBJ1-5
CASKVGQGAQPQHF
TGTGCCAGTAAGGTCGGACAGGGGGCTCAGCCCCAGCATTTT
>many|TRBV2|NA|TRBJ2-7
CASSEDRSYEQYF
TGTGCCAGCAGTGAAGATCGTAGCTACGAGCAGTACTTC
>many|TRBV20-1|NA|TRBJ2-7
CSARDGRHYEQYF
TGCAGTGCTAGGGATGGACGACACTACGAGCAGTACTTC
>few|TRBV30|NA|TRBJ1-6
CAWSPQGLNSPLHF
TGTGCCTGGAGCCCACAGGGTCTGAATTCACCCCTCCACTTT
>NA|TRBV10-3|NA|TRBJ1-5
CAISSGSNQPQHF
TGTGCCATCAGTAGCGGGAGCAATCAGCCCCAGCATTTT
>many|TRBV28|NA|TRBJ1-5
CASSSDGYSNQPQHF
TGTGCCAGCAGTTCGGACGGGTATAGCAATCAGCCCCAGCATTTT
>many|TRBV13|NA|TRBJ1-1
CASSSGVAGNTEAFF
TGTGCCAGCAGCTCCGGGGTGGCTGGGAACACTGAAGCTTTCTTT
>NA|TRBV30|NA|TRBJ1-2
CAWSVLVTNYGYTF
TGTGCCTGGAGTGTACTCGTGACAAACTATGGCTACACCTTC